Shown below are 32 T cell receptor beta chains from a single sample sequenced in a study of T-cell memory formation after mild COVID-19. MiXCR, applied by TCRdb to the 5' RACE reads, yields one record per CDR3 protein. Among a few hundred thousand distinct CDR3 sequences listed, approximately 14% were seen once. The sequencing input was PBMCs or a T cell subset sorted from them (not recorded which). All receptors derive from a man aged 18 to 30 who had mild COVID-19 (a few samples of this study predate the infection). Cell type and time point are not known.

This clonotype occurred a few times. The CDR3 nucleotides read TGTGCCATCAGTGATTGGAGCGGGCTCAACGGGGAGCTGTTTTTT. This codes for CAISDWSGLNGELFF. The V and J genes are TRBV10-3 and TRBJ2-2, with TRBD2 as a possible D gene (6 bases). With 3 bases removed from V and 7 bases from J, the gap between germline ends came to 15 bases. Germline CDR1 reads ENHRY; CDR2 reads SYGVKD. This CDR3 is 15 amino acids long.

This clonotype was counted between two and nine times. J is TRBJ1-1 and V is TRBV12-3 or TRBV12-4; possible D gene TRBD1, 5 bases. The CDR3 spans 13 residues. V gave up 4 bases and J gave up 4 bases, with 10 bases separating them. The CDR3 nucleotides are TGTGCCAGCAGTTCCATGGGGGGCACTGAAGCTTTCTTT. Translated: CASSSMGGTEAFF.

The rearrangement joins TRBV7-2 to TRBJ1-4; D not resolved. Germline V gene data show CDR1 as SGHTA and CDR2 as FQGNSA. The V gene lost 5 bases and the J gene lost 0 bases, with 7 bases spanning the gap. The CDR3 is made up of 14 amino acids. This CDR3 reads CASSPYTTNEKLFF. CDR3 nucleotide sequence: TGTGCCAGCAGCCCTTATACAACTAATGAAAAACTGTTTTTT.

This sequence joins TRBV5-1 and TRBJ2-1, with 7 positions matching TRBD1. The CDR3 sequence is 14 residues long. Germline V CDR1 and CDR2: SGHRS, YFSETQ. The trim removed 4 bases at V and 7 bases at J, leaving 8 bases unmatched. The CDR3 here is CASSLGQDGNEQFF. CDR3 DNA: TGCGCCAGCAGCCTCGGACAGGATGGAAATGAGCAGTTCTTC. The variable domain in full, completed from reference TRBV5-1 and TRBJ2-1, reads KAGVTQTPRYLIKTRGQQVTLSCSPISGHRSVSWYQQTPGQGLQFLFEYFSETQRNKGNFPGRFSGRQFSNSRSEMNVSTLELGDSALYLCASSLGQDGNEQFFGPGTRLTVL.

This clonotype was seen a few times. V gene TRBV7-2 combines with J gene TRBJ2-2; the match to TRBD2 covers 11 bases. This CDR3 contains 16 residues. Germline CDR1 reads SGHTA; CDR2 reads FQGNSA. The trim removed 10 bases at V and 3 bases at J, leaving 10 bases unmatched. The CDR3 sequence: CATYPETSGDTGELFF. Here the CDR3 DNA reads TGTGCCACATACCCGGAGACTAGCGGGGACACCGGGGAGCTGTTTTTT. Full variable domain (rest looked up from reference TRBV7-2 and TRBJ2-2): GAGVSQSPSNKVTEKGKDVELRCDPISGHTALYWYRQSLGQGLEFLIYFQGNSAPDKSGLPSDRFSAERTGGSVSTLTIQRTQQEDSAVYLCATYPETSGDTGELFFGEGSRLTVL.

The rearrangement uses TRBV12-3 or TRBV12-4 and TRBJ1-5; 11 bases align to TRBD1. J lost 4 bases, V lost 6 bases, and 5 bases had no gene match. CDR3 length equals 15 residues. The CDR3: CASSRGDRGNQPQHF. DNA of the CDR3: TGTGCCAGCAGCCGTGGGGACAGGGGGAATCAGCCCCAGCATTTT.

This clonotype was picked up many times. The chain recombines TRBV7-8 with TRBJ1-5; 8 bases align to TRBD1. The ends lost 1 base at V and 5 bases at J; junction bases unmatched: 4. Germline CDR1 is SGHVS and CDR2 is FQNEAQ. This CDR3 region has 15 residues. CDR3 in DNA: TGTGCCAGCAGCTTAGGGACAGGGTTCTATCAGCCCCAGCATTTT. Its protein product is CASSLGTGFYQPQHF.

There are a few counts of this clonotype. This chain links TRBV5-1 with TRBJ2-3; the match to TRBD1 covers 7 bases. There are 14 residues in the CDR3. J gave up 6 bases and V 7 bases, and 11 bases lay outside the gene matches. Per the germline V gene, CDR1 is SGHRS and CDR2 is YFSETQ. CDR3 sequence (DNA): TGCGCCAGCGACCCGGGGCAGGGGGTTGATACGCAGTATTTT. It specifies CASDPGQGVDTQYF.

This sequence joins TRBV7-7 and TRBJ2-7; D gene uncertain. Looked up from germline, CDR1 is SSHAT and CDR2 is FNYEAQ (reference sequence). The CDR3 has 13 amino acids. The ends were cut back, 1 base at V and 3 bases at J, with 7 bases in the middle. In DNA, the CDR3 is TGTGCCAGCAGCTTAGTGAAAGGCTACGAGCAGTACTTC. This encodes CASSLVKGYEQYF.

V is TRBV6-2 or TRBV6-3 and J is TRBJ2-3; D not resolved. V lost 1 base and J 4 bases, leaving 12 bases between the germline ends. Germline V CDR1 and CDR2: MNHEY, SVGEGT. The CDR3 covers 15 residues. The CDR3 spells CASSYWLERPDTQYF. The CDR3 DNA reads as TGTGCCAGCAGTTACTGGCTAGAGCGTCCAGATACGCAGTATTTT.

V is TRBV18 and J is TRBJ2-5; D gene uncertain. Trimming cost V 3 bases and J 2 bases, with 7 bases left between them. This CDR3 has 13 residues. CDR1 and CDR2 (germline): KGHSH, LQKENI. Here the CDR3 DNA reads TGTGCCAGCTCACCTCGATTTCAAGAGACCCAGTACTTC. It specifies CASSPRFQETQYF.

This clonotype was found many times. The chain employs TRBV7-2 and TRBJ2-5; 8 bases map to TRBD2. The V and J ends lost 1 base and 8 bases, in that order; junction bases with no gene match: 6. The germline CDR1 and CDR2 sequences are SGHTA and FQGNSA. The CDR3 covers 14 residues. CDR3 nucleotide sequence: TGTGCCAGCAGCTTAGAGACGGGGGGGGAAACCCAGTACTTC. This encodes CASSLETGGETQYF.

The table lists this clonotype with a few counts. The chain carries TRBV7-9 and TRBJ1-4; TRBD1 agrees at 10 bases. The CDR3 spans 14 residues. V shed 4 bases and J 6 bases; nucleotides not matched to a gene: 2. Looked up from germline, CDR1 is SEHNR and CDR2 is FQNEAQ (reference sequence). CDR3 in amino acids: CASSSGTGDEKLFF. Here the CDR3 DNA reads TGTGCCAGCAGCTCCGGGACAGGGGATGAAAAACTGTTTTTT. The whole variable domain, filled in from reference TRBV7-9 and TRBJ1-4, reads DTGVSQNPRHKITKRGQNVTFRCDPISEHNRLYWYRQTLGQGPEFLTYFQNEAQLEKSRLLSDRFSAERPKGSFSTLEIQRTEQGDSAMYLCASSSGTGDEKLFFGSGTQLSVL.

The chain recombines TRBV7-2 with TRBJ2-5, with D perhaps TRBD2 (7 bases). Trimming removed 5 bases at V and 5 bases at J, with 18 bases between. The CDR3 is 15 residues long. Germline CDR1 is SGHTA and CDR2 is FQGNSA. CDR3 nucleotide sequence: TGTGCCAGCAGCGCGACGGGGGGCATTATGGAGACCCAGTACTTC. Protein sequence: CASSATGGIMETQYF.

This clonotype has more than one count but fewer than ten. The chain employs TRBV6-5 and TRBJ2-2; D uncertain. The CDR3 spans 15 residues. Germline V gene sequence: CDR1 MNHEY, CDR2 SVGAGI. The ends were cut back, 4 bases at V and 1 base at J, with 10 bases in the middle. In nucleotides, the CDR3 is TGTGCCAGCAGTTCCTGGACCCTGAACACCGGGGAGCTGTTTTTT. As protein: CASSSWTLNTGELFF.

This clonotype was recorded at least ten times. The genes are TRBV4-3 and TRBJ2-1; D could derive from TRBD1 or TRBD2 (6 bases each). In germline, CDR1 is LGHNA, CDR2 YSLEER. The CDR3 has 17 residues. V was trimmed by 0 bases and J by 9 bases, leaving 21 bases between them. The CDR3 bases are TGCGCCAGCAGCCAAGACCCGTGGGGGGCCGTCGGGGGTGAGCAGTTCTTC. Translated, it gives CASSQDPWGAVGGEQFF.

This clonotype has only a few counts. The rearrangement links TRBV7-2 to TRBJ2-5, with 7 bases lining up with TRBD1. Germline assignment: CDR1 SGHTA and CDR2 FQGNSA. Unmatched junction bases numbered 7, after V lost 2 bases and J lost 1 base. This CDR3 has 16 residues. The CDR3 sequence is CASSLIRGIGQETQYF. The DNA for the CDR3 is TGTGCCAGCAGCTTAATCAGGGGGATCGGCCAAGAGACCCAGTACTTC.

The chain links TRBV7-9 to TRBJ2-1; the D gene is possibly TRBD2 (6 bases). CDR3 length: 18 residues. Germline values: CDR1 SEHNR, CDR2 FQNEAQ (reference sequence). The V gene lost 1 base and the J gene lost 2 bases, with 18 bases spanning the gap. The DNA for the CDR3 is TGTGCCAGCAGCTTAGGGTTCATCGGGAGTAATACCTACAATGAGCAGTTCTTC. Residues: CASSLGFIGSNTYNEQFF.

This clonotype was observed a handful of times. The genes are TRBV12-3 or TRBV12-4 and TRBJ1-2, with D perhaps TRBD1 (6 bases). V lost 6 bases and J 4 bases, leaving 12 bases between the germline ends. The CDR3 is 13 residues long. CDR3 sequence reads: CASRIQGGYGYTF. The CDR3 nucleotides read TGTGCCAGCAGAATACAGGGTGGCTATGGCTACACCTTC.

This clonotype came up many times. The rearrangement uses TRBV18 and TRBJ2-1; tentatively, D is TRBD1 (6 bases). The V end lost 1 base, the J end lost 7 bases, and 8 bases lay between the germline ends. Germline V gene lookup returns CDR1 KGHSH and CDR2 LQKENI. The CDR3 is 13 amino acids. CDR3 DNA: TGTGCCAGCTCACCACGGACAGCAAATGAGCAGTTCTTC. This gives the protein CASSPRTANEQFF.

This clonotype showed up just a few times. V and J are TRBV2 and TRBJ2-7; no clear D gene. With 8 bases removed from V and 2 bases from J, the gap between germline ends came to 10 bases. Per the germline V gene, CDR1 is SNHLY and CDR2 is FYNNEI. CDR3 length equals 12 residues. Here the CDR3 reads CASESPAYEQYF. The CDR3 DNA follows: TGTGCCAGCGAATCCCCAGCCTACGAGCAGTACTTC.

J is TRBJ2-2 and V is TRBV4-1, with D maybe TRBD2 (6 bases). The CDR3 has 16 amino acids. V was pared by 5 bases and J by 4 bases, with 17 bases between. The germline CDR1 and CDR2 sequences are MGHRA and YSYEKL. CDR3 coding DNA: TGCGCCAGCAGCACCCACCGCGCGGGGAGCACCGGGGAGCTGTTTTTT. Translation gives CASSTHRAGSTGELFF.

The V and J genes are TRBV18 and TRBJ2-5, with a weak D call TRBD2 (5 bases). CDR1 KGHSH and CDR2 LQKENI come from the germline V gene. The CDR3 runs to 13 residues. V gave up 3 bases and J gave up 3 bases, with 8 bases separating them. The CDR3 DNA is TGTGCCAGCTCACCGCCGGGAAAAGAGACCCAGTACTTC. As protein: CASSPPGKETQYF.

This clonotype has at least ten counts. The V and J genes are TRBV4-3 and TRBJ2-2; 10 nucleotides match TRBD2. The CDR3 runs 17 residues. The trim removed 0 bases at V and 7 bases at J, leaving 8 bases unmatched. Per the germline V gene, CDR1 is LGHNA and CDR2 is YSLEER. In DNA form, the CDR3 reads TGCGCCAGCAGCCAAGATAAGCGGGGGGGACATGACGGGGAGCTGTTTTTT. As protein: CASSQDKRGGHDGELFF.

There are a few counts of this clonotype. The chain links TRBV30 to TRBJ2-4; 7 bases are shared with TRBD1. Germline-derived CDR1 and CDR2 are GTSNPN and SVGIG (reference sequence). Losses at the gene ends were 3 bases for V and 6 bases for J; bases not matched to a gene: 2. The CDR3 totals 12 residues. CDR3 in amino acids: CAWSRDRNIQYF. In nucleotides, the CDR3 is TGTGCCTGGAGCCGGGACAGAAACATTCAGTACTTC.

The V gene is TRBV7-3, the J gene TRBJ2-3; 10 bases map to TRBD1. V dropped 2 bases and J dropped 2; count of bases not matched to a gene: 4. Germline lookup yields CDR1 SGHTA and CDR2 FQGTGA. This CDR3 has 16 amino acids. In DNA, the CDR3 is TGTGCCAGCAGCTTATCCGGGACAGGGGTCACAGATACGCAGTATTTT. This codes for CASSLSGTGVTDTQYF.

This clonotype was counted at least ten times. The chain recombines TRBV5-1 with TRBJ2-1; 7 bases match TRBD1. The germline V gene has CDR1 SGHRS and CDR2 YFSETQ. V was pared by 0 bases and J by 3 bases, with 3 bases of the junction left unmatched. The CDR3 is 15 amino acids. This CDR3 is CASSLGRQGYNEQFF. Written as DNA, the CDR3 is TGCGCCAGCAGCTTGGGCCGACAGGGCTACAATGAGCAGTTCTTC. Complete variable domain (other parts from reference TRBV5-1 and TRBJ2-1): KAGVTQTPRYLIKTRGQQVTLSCSPISGHRSVSWYQQTPGQGLQFLFEYFSETQRNKGNFPGRFSGRQFSNSRSEMNVSTLELGDSALYLCASSLGRQGYNEQFFGPGTRLTVL.

The table lists this clonotype with a few counts. The chain uses TRBV6-6 and TRBJ2-5; no reliable D call. Trimming removed 8 bases from V and 2 bases from J, with 9 bases in between. The CDR3 length is 12 residues. Germline V gene data show CDR1 as MNHNY and CDR2 as SVGAGI (reference sequence). The CDR3 reads CASGRPQETQYF. The CDR3 nucleotides are TGTGCCAGCGGCAGACCTCAAGAGACCCAGTACTTC.

This clonotype was picked up many times. The chain carries TRBV7-9 and TRBJ2-7; 8 bases agree with TRBD1. Germline assignment: CDR1 SEHNR and CDR2 FQNEAQ (reference sequence). V was pared by 1 base and J by 3 bases, with 5 bases of the junction left unmatched. The CDR3 consists of 15 residues. The CDR3 bases are TGTGCCAGCAGCTTAGGATCTGGACAGGGCTACGAGCAGTACTTC. Its translation is CASSLGSGQGYEQYF.

The rearrangement joins TRBV5-1 to TRBJ2-1, with 7 bases that match TRBD1. J gave up 0 bases and V 4 bases, and 7 bases lay outside the gene matches. Germline assignment: CDR1 SGHRS and CDR2 YFSETQ. This CDR3 is 16 amino acids long. The CDR3 loop reads CASSVRGTGSYNEQFF. The CDR3 DNA reads TGCGCCAGCAGCGTCAGGGGGACCGGCTCCTACAATGAGCAGTTCTTC.

This clonotype was observed at least ten times. The CDR3 here is CASSSDPRTGTNYGYTF. The CDR3, as DNA: TGCGCCAGCAGCTCCGACCCACGGACAGGAACTAACTATGGCTACACCTTC. This chain uses TRBV5-1 with TRBJ1-2; 7 bases line up with TRBD1. Trimming cost V 3 bases and J 0 bases; bases outside gene matches: 11. CDR3 length equals 17 residues. Germline V gene sequence: CDR1 SGHRS, CDR2 YFSETQ.

The V and J genes are TRBV19 and TRBJ1-1, with D maybe TRBD1 (5 bases). V dropped 5 bases and J dropped 4 bases, with 11 bases sitting between them. Germline V CDR1 and CDR2: LNHDA, SQIVND (reference sequence). The length of the CDR3 is 13 residues. The CDR3: CASSHGGSTEAFF. CDR3 bases: TGTGCCAGTAGTCACGGGGGTAGCACTGAAGCTTTCTTT. Together with reference TRBV19 and TRBJ1-1, the CDR3 gives the full variable domain: DGGITQSPKYLFRKEGQNVTLSCEQNLNHDAMYWYRQDPGQGLRLIYYSQIVNDFQKGDIAEGYSVSREKKESFPLTVTSAQKNPTAFYLCASSHGGSTEAFFGQGTRLTVV.